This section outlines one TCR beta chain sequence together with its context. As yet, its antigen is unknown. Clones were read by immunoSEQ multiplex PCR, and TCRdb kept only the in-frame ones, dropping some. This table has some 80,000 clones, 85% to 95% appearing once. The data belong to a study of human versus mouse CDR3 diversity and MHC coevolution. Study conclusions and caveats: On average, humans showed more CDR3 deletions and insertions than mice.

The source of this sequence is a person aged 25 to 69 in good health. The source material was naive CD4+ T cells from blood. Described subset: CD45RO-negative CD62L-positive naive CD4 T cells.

CDR3 DNA: TGTGCCTGGAGTTCTGGGGGGGAAGATACGCAGTATTTT. Amino acid sequence: CAWSSGGEDTQYF. The chain joins TRBV30 to TRBJ2-3, with TRBD2 matching 7 bases. V lost 2 bases, J lost 5 bases, and 4 bases stayed unmatched. Germline CDR1 is GTSNPN and CDR2 is SVGIG (reference sequence). The CDR3 covers 13 residues.